Shown below are 12 T cell receptor beta chains from a single sample sequenced in a study of OX40 agonist ivuxolimab in advanced cancers. Assay: immunoSEQ multiplex PCR; the TCRdb copy retains only in-frame clones and omits some. This sample has under 85,000 clones, with 80% to 90% found just once. The input for sequencing was CD4+ or CD8+ T cells sorted from blood, taken in a trial of the OX40 agonist ivuxolimab. These receptors were collected from an adult with an advanced solid tumor such as melanoma, head and neck, liver or kidney cancer.

CDR3 coding DNA: TGCGCCAGCAGTCCGGGGGCCGCGAACACCGGGGAGCTGTTTTTT. The encoded protein is CASSPGAANTGELFF. The V call is TRBV10-1, the J call TRBJ2-2, with D possibly being TRBD1 or TRBD2 (6 bases each). The CDR3 runs to 15 residues. Trimming pared 5 bases from V and 0 bases from J, leaving 10 bases between. CDR1 and CDR2 (germline): WNHNN, SYGVQD (reference sequence).

In nucleotides, the CDR3 is TGTGCCAGCAGCGTCCGGGAAGGGAACACCGGGGAGCTGTTTTTT. Protein: CASSVREGNTGELFF. The gene calls are TRBV9 and TRBJ2-2, with TRBD2 as a possible D gene (5 bases). V was cut by 2 bases and J by 1 base, with 9 bases left in between. CDR3 length: 15 amino acids. In germline, CDR1 is SGDLS, CDR2 YYNGEE.

The chain joins TRBV2 to TRBJ1-2; D unclear. Germline CDR1 reads SNHLY; CDR2 reads FYNNEI. The V gene lost 7 bases and the J gene lost 4 bases, with 10 bases spanning the gap. The CDR3 spans 12 residues. CDR3 sequence (DNA): TGTGCCAGCATATATCAGTCCTATGGCTACACCTTC. Protein product: CASIYQSYGYTF.

The chain uses TRBV30 and TRBJ2-1, with TRBD2 matching over 10 bases. The ends lost 2 bases at V and 4 bases at J; junction bases unmatched: 5. This CDR3 comprises 15 residues. Germline V gene lookup returns CDR1 GTSNPN and CDR2 SVGIG (reference sequence). The CDR3 bases are TGTGCCTGGAGTTCGATAGCGGGAGGTTACAATGAGCAGTTCTTC. Its protein product is CAWSSIAGGYNEQFF.

This clone has just a few counts. The CDR3 sequence is CASSYFSGAEQYF. Here the CDR3 DNA reads TGTGCCAGCAGTTACTTCTCGGGGGCCGAGCAGTACTTC. The chain links TRBV6-6 to TRBJ2-7; D may match TRBD1 or TRBD2 (6 bases each). Germline values: CDR1 MNHNY, CDR2 SVGAGI (reference sequence). This CDR3 contains 13 residues. V dropped 1 base and J dropped 6 bases, with 10 bases sitting between them.

V and J are TRBV5-1 and TRBJ2-1; D gene uncertain. Between the trimmed V and J ends, which lost 5 bases and 2 bases, there was a span of 14 bases. This CDR3 region has 15 residues. Germline V gene lookup returns CDR1 SGHRS and CDR2 YFSETQ. Written as DNA, the CDR3 is TGCGCCAGCAGTTCCACACGGACGACCTACAATGAGCAGTTCTTC. As protein: CASSSTRTTYNEQFF.

The chain carries TRBV7-2 and TRBJ1-2; D perhaps matches TRBD1 (6 bases). CDR3 size: 14 residues. V dropped 5 bases and J dropped 0 bases, with 10 bases sitting between them. CDR1 and CDR2 from the germline V gene are SGHTA and FQGNSA. CDR3 amino acids: CASSPAGANYGYTF. The CDR3 DNA is TGTGCCAGCAGCCCCGCAGGGGCTAACTATGGCTACACCTTC.

This clone was picked up a small number of times. The chain couples TRBV6-5 to TRBJ2-7; 9 positions agree with TRBD1. CDR1 MNHEY and CDR2 SVGAGI come from the germline V gene. V dropped 6 bases and J dropped 3; count of bases not matched to a gene: 6. There are 14 residues in the CDR3. CDR3 region: CASRRTGVSYEQYF. The CDR3 bases are TGTGCCAGCAGACGGACAGGGGTGAGCTACGAGCAGTACTTC.

The chain employs TRBV7-9 and TRBJ2-1, with 10 positions matching TRBD2. The CDR3 consists of 18 residues. Germline assignment: CDR1 SEHNR and CDR2 FQNEAQ (reference sequence). The V segment lost 6 bases and the J segment 0 bases; nucleotides outside the gene matches: 11. CDR3 amino acids: CASSSSGGKESSYNEQFF. CDR3 nucleotide sequence: TGTGCCAGCAGTTCTAGCGGGGGAAAAGAGAGCTCCTACAATGAGCAGTTCTTC.

This rearrangement joins TRBV6-6 to TRBJ2-1; TRBD2 matches at 7 bases. V trimming: 2 bases; J trimming: 3 bases; junction bases outside the gene matches: 1. The CDR3 covers 14 residues. The germline CDR1 and CDR2 sequences are MNHNY and SVGAGI (reference sequence). Written as DNA, the CDR3 is TGTGCCAGCAGTTACGCGGGAGTCTACAATGAGCAGTTCTTC. This gives the protein CASSYAGVYNEQFF.

V and J are TRBV7-2 and TRBJ2-7; D uncertain. The CDR3 is 14 amino acids. Between the trimmed V and J ends, which lost 1 base and 2 bases, there was a span of 9 bases. CDR1 is SGHTA, CDR2 FQGNSA, per germline. The CDR3 loop is CASSLVFPTYEQYF. The CDR3 DNA reads TGTGCCAGCAGCTTAGTTTTCCCAACCTACGAGCAGTACTTC.

The genes are TRBV19 and TRBJ1-2, with 8 bases matching TRBD1. The CDR3 has 14 residues. Germline V gives CDR1 LNHDA, CDR2 SQIVND (reference sequence). Trimming removed 6 bases from V and 4 bases from J; junction bases left unmatched: 7. As DNA, the CDR3 is TGTGCCAGTAGGGCAGGGGGCAACTCCTATGGCTACACCTTC. Translation gives CASRAGGNSYGYTF. Filled out from reference TRBV19 and TRBJ1-2, the complete variable domain reads DGGITQSPKYLFRKEGQNVTLSCEQNLNHDAMYWYRQDPGQGLRLIYYSQIVNDFQKGDIAEGYSVSREKKESFPLTVTSAQKNPTAFYLCASRAGGNSYGYTFGSGTRLTVV.